The T cell receptor beta chain described here comes from a study of blood T cell repertoires in COVID-19. About the research overall: The cDNA or gDNA used as material had been derived from T cells, B-cell-depleted T cells, or PBMCs.

Assay used: immunoSEQ multiplex PCR; TCRdb lists only in-frame clones, some missing. The table records around 23,000 clones, approximately 89% of them present only once. V lost 4 bases to trimming and J lost 8 bases; unmatched junction nucleotides: 12. This CDR3 region has 16 residues. Germline loops: CDR1 SGDLS, CDR2 YYNGEE. The sample was peripheral blood. The chain couples TRBV9 to TRBJ2-1; 10 bases fit TRBD1. The origin of this receptor is a man in his forties or fifties with active COVID-19. The CDR3 DNA sequence: TGTGCCAGCAGCTCTCGACAGGGGGCTTTATCCGATGAGCAGTTCTTC. It codes for CASSSRQGALSDEQFF.